This T cell receptor beta chain comes out of a study of blood T cells in healthy people across ages. Every sample yielded at least 6 million isolated PBMCs. There were at least 5.5 micrograms of total RNA extracted from every sample. A second 7 to 11 cycle PCR used barcoded and J-beta primers. TCRdb processed the 5' RACE reads anew with MiXCR; each CDR3 protein has one entry. This sample yields just over 800,000 distinct CDR3 sequences, of which approximately 67% are seen a single time; roughly a quarter belongs to the top ten. Trimming shortened V by 1 base and J by 1 base, and 15 bases separated the two germline ends. Looked up from germline, CDR1 is SQVTM and CDR2 is ANQGSEA. This CDR3 contains 16 residues.

The genes are TRBV29-1 and TRBJ2-3; the D gene is possibly TRBD2 (5 bases). The origin of this receptor is a man aged 25 to 40 in good health. The sequenced material came from blood. CDR3 residues: CSVEGVVAEGTDTQYF. The DNA for the CDR3 is TGCAGCGTTGAAGGGGTAGTTGCGGAGGGCACAGATACGCAGTATTTT.